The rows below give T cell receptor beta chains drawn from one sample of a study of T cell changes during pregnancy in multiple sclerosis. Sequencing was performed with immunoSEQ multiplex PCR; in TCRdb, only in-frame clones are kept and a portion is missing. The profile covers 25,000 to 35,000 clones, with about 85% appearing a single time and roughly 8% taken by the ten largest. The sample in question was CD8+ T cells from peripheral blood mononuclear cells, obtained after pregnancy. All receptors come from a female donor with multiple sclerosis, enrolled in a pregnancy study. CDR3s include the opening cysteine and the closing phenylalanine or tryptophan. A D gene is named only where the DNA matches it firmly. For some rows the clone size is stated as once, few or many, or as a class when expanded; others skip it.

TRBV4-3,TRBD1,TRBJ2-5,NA,TGCGCCAGCAGCCAAGCCAGGGGGTCCCAAGAGACCCAGTACTTC,CASSQARGSQETQYF
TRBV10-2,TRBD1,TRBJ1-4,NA,TGCGCCAGCAGCCCTGACAGGGGGGAATATGAAAAACTGTTTTTT,CASSPDRGEYEKLFF
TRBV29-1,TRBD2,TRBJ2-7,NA,TGCAGCGTTCGGGGGGGTCGATACGAGCAGTACTTC,CSVRGGRYEQYF
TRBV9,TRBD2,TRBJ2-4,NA,TGTGCCAGCAGCGACAGGCGGGGGAAAAACATTCAGTACTTC,CASSDRRGKNIQYF
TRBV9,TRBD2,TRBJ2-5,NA,TGTGCCAGCAGCACCGGGACTAGCCCCACAGAGACCCAGTACTTC,CASSTGTSPTETQYF
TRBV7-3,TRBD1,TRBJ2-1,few,TGTGCCAGCAGCTTAAACCAGGGGGCATACAATGAGCAGTTCTTC,CASSLNQGAYNEQFF
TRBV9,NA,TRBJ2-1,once,TGTGCCAGCAGCGTGGGGGGATCAACCTACAATGAGCAGTTCTTC,CASSVGGSTYNEQFF
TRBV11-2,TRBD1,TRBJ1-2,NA,TGTGCCAGCAGTTCAGTGAGCAGGGGGCGGTATGGCTACACCTTC,CASSSVSRGRYGYTF
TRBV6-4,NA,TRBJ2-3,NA,TGTGCCAGCAGTGATAAAGGGGACACAGATACGCAGTATTTT,CASSDKGDTDTQYF
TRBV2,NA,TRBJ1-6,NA,TGTGCCAGCACCCCAAATGGGGGCTCTGGTAATTCACCCCTCCACTTT,CASTPNGGSGNSPLHF
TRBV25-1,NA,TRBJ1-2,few,TGTGCCAGCAGAGGACAGCTCTATGGCTACACCTTC,CASRGQLYGYTF
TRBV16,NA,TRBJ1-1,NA,TGTGCCAGCAGCACCCACGTTAGGGGGGGCAACACTGAAGCTTTCTTT,CASSTHVRGGNTEAFF
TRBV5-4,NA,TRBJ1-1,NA,TGTGCCAGCAGCTTGGGAGAGTTTGAAGCTTTCTTT,CASSLGEFEAFF
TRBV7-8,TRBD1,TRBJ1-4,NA,TGTGCCAGCAGCTTAACTCGTGGCAGGGGGAATGAAAAACTGTTTTTT,CASSLTRGRGNEKLFF
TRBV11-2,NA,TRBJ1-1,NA,TGTGCCAGCAGCTCACCGGGAGGGATAAACACTGAAGCTTTCTTT,CASSSPGGINTEAFF
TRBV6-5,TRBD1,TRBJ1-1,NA,TGTGCCAGCAGTTACTCGATAGGGGGCGCGGATGAAGCTTTCTTT,CASSYSIGGADEAFF
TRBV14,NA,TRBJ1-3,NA,TGTGCCAGCAGCCCGGGTCTTTCCCTAGTCGAGAACACCATATATTTT,CASSPGLSLVENTIYF
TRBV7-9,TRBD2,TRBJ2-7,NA,TGTGCCAGCAGCTTAGTTTCGGGGGGGCCTGTCGAGCAGTACTTC,CASSLVSGGPVEQYF
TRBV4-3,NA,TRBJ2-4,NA,TGCGCCAGCAGCCAGTTGACAGAACCCAAAAACATTCAGTACTTC,CASSQLTEPKNIQYF
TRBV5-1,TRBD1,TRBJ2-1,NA,TGCGCCAGCAGCTTGGGTGGGACAGAAAATTACAATGAGCAGTTCTTC,CASSLGGTENYNEQFF
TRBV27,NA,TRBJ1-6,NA,TGTGCCAGCAGGACCTTCGAGGCACCCCTCCACTTT,CASRTFEAPLHF
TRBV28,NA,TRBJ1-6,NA,TGTGCCATCAGGGGAGCAGATTCCAATTCACCCCTCCACTTT,CAIRGADSNSPLHF
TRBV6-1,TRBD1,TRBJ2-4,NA,TGTGCCAGCAGTGACGGACAGGGAGTGGACATTCAGTACTTC,CASSDGQGVDIQYF
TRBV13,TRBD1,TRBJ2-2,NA,TGTGCCAGCAGCTCCCCGGGACAGGGGAACACCGGGGAGCTGTTTTTT,CASSSPGQGNTGELFF
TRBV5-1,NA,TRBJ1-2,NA,TGCGCCAGCAGCTTGGGGTATTCGGGTACGAACTATGGCTACACCTTC,CASSLGYSGTNYGYTF
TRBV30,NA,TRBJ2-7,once,TGTGCCTTCCTCGGGCGTGAGCGGGTCGAGCAGTACTTC,CAFLGRERVEQYF
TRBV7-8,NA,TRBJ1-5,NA,TGTGCCAGCAGCCCCGGAGTCAGTCCACGAGGTAATCAGCCCCAGCATTTT,CASSPGVSPRGNQPQHF
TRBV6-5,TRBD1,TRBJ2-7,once,TGTGCCAGCAGTACGGACAGGGGCGTTCCCTACGAGCAGTACTTC,CASSTDRGVPYEQYF
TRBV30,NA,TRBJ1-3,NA,TGTGCCTGGAGTTTAGATTTACCTGGAAACACCATATATTTT,CAWSLDLPGNTIYF
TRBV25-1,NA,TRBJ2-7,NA,TGTGCCAGCAGTGAAGGACAGACCTACGAGCAGTACTTC,CASSEGQTYEQYF
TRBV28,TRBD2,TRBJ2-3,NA,TGTGCCAGCAGTTGGTTAGCGGGGGGGCGTTTGAATACGCAGTATTTT,CASSWLAGGRLNTQYF
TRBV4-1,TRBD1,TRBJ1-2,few,TGCGCCAGCAGCCGCGGGACAGAGGGAGACTATGGCTACACCTTC,CASSRGTEGDYGYTF
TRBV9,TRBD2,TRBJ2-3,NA,TGTGCCAGCAGCGGGAACCAAGCTAGCGGGGGTTACACAGATACGCAGTATTTT,CASSGNQASGGYTDTQYF
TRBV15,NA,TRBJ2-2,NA,TGTGCCACCAGCAGAGACGGGACAAACACCGGGGAGCTGTTTTTT,CATSRDGTNTGELFF
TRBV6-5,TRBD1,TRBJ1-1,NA,TGTGCCAGCAGTTGGACAGGACAGGTCATGAACACTGAAGCTTTCTTT,CASSWTGQVMNTEAFF
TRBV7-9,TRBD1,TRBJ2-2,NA,TGTGCCAGCAGCACCTGGGACAGGGAAAACACCGGGGAGCTGTTTTTT,CASSTWDRENTGELFF
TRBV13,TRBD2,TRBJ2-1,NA,TGTGCCAGCAGCCCCCTGGGTAGCGGGGGGGAAAGCTCCTACAATGAGCAGTTCTTC,CASSPLGSGGESSYNEQFF
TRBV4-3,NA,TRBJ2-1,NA,TGCGCCAGCAGCCCAGGTTGGAATGAGCAGTTCTTC,CASSPGWNEQFF
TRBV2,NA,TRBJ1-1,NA,TGTGCCAGCAGCGTGACAGTGAACACTGAAGCTTTCTTT,CASSVTVNTEAFF
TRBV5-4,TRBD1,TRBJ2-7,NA,TGTGCCAGCAGCCGCGGGGGACAGGGAGGAGGCTACGAGCAGTACTTC,CASSRGGQGGGYEQYF
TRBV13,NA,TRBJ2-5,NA,TGTGCCAGCAGCTCCACGTGGGGCCAGGTCCAAGAGACCCAGTACTTC,CASSSTWGQVQETQYF
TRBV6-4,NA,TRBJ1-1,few,TGTGCCAGCAGCCCTGGGGGAGGCGGGACTGAAGCTTTCTTT,CASSPGGGGTEAFF
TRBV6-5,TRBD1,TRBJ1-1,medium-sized,TGTGCCAGCAGTTACTCGGTGGGACAGGGAGCTGAAGCTTTCTTT,CASSYSVGQGAEAFF
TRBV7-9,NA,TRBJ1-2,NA,TGTGCCAGCAGCGGCGCGGAGGGCGACTACTATGGCTACACCTTC,CASSGAEGDYYGYTF
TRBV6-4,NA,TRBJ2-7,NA,TGTGCCAGCAGTGACGTTTTGGGGGGCGAGCAGTACTTC,CASSDVLGGEQYF
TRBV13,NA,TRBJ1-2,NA,TGTGCCAGCAGCTTCTGGGCATATGGCTACACCTTC,CASSFWAYGYTF
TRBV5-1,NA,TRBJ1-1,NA,TGCGCCAGCAGCTTCCCGGGTACTGAAGCTTTCTTT,CASSFPGTEAFF
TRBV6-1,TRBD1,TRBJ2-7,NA,TGTGCCAGCAGTGAAGCACCCGGGACAGGGGGGTACGAGCAGTACTTC,CASSEAPGTGGYEQYF